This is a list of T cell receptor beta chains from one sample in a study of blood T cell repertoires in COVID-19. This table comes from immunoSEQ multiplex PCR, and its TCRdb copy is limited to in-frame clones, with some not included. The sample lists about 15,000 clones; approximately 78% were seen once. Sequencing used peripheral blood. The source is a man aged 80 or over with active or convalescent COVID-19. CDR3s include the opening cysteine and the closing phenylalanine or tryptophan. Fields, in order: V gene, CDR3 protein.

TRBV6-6	CASSYLRDRDYGYTF
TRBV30	CAWRHSNYGYTF
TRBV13	CASSHPFRGNEQFF
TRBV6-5	CASSRLAGGLYEQYF
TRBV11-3	CASSGQGATNEKLFF
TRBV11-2	CASSPQGNTEAFF
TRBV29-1	CSVNHRGMNTEAFF
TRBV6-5	CASGPRGETQYF
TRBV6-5	CASSYSSRQNYGYTF
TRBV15	CATSRMPGTGGFNEQFF
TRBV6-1	CASSESGLLTGELFF
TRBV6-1	CASSERVPRETQYF
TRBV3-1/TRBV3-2	CASSRYGANVLTF
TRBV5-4	CASRYSGGATDTQYF
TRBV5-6	CASSFRQTTGELFF
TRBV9	CASSVIFGGGMCTDTQYF
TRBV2	CASSEESSGGEKETQYF
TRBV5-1	CASSLEGQGLDTEAFF
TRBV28	CASSSGFRSYNSPLHF
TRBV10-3	CAIGTGTGDYGYTF
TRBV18	CASSPDRYEQYF
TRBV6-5	CASSPRQGTEAFF
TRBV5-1	CASSAGTSGGARNEQFF
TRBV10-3	CAISEGIRGSGNTIYF
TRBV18	CASSPGGDDSPLHF
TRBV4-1	CASSQLAGGVNEQFF
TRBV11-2	CASSWLLAGPYNEQFF
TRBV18	CASSPPNQDRTNEKLFF
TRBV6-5	CASSYFQGGKLFF
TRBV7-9	CASSDRFEQYF
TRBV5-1	CASSVSGGASNEQFF
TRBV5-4	CASSSGTGEETQYF
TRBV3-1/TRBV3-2	CASSQEGGDALNWELFF
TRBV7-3	CASSLSGGGTEAFF
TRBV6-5	CASRPGGAYEQYF
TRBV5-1	CASSLGRVTGGYTF
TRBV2	CASTIDYGYTF
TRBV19	CASKPGQGVSKNIQYF
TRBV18	CASSSKRDPAHYGYTF